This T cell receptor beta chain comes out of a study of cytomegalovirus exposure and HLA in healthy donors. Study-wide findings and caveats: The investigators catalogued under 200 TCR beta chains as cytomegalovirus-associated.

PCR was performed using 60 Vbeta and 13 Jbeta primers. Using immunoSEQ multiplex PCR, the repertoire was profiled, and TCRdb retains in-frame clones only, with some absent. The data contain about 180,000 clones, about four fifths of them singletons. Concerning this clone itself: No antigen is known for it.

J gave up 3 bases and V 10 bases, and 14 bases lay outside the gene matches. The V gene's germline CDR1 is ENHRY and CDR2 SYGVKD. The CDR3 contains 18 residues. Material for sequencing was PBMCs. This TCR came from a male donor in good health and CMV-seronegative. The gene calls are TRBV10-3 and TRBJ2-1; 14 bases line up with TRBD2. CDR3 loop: CATAGTSGGQPNYNEQFF. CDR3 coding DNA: TGTGCCACCGCCGGGACTAGCGGGGGTCAACCAAACTACAATGAGCAGTTCTTC.